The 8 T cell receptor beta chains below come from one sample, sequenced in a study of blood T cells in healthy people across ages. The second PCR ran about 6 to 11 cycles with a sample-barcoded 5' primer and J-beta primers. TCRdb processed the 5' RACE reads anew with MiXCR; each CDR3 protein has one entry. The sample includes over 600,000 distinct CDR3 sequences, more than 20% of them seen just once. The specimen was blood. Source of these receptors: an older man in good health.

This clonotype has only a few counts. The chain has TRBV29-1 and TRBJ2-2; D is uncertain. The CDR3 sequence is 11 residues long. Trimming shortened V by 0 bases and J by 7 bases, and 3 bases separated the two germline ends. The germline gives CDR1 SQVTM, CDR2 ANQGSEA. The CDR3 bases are TGCAGCGTTGAAGATCTCGGGGAGCTGTTTTTT. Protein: CSVEDLGELFF.

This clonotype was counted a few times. The CDR3 DNA reads as TGCGCCAGCAGCTTGTCGTCGGGAGGACAGGAGACCCAGTACTTC. As protein: CASSLSSGGQETQYF. This rearrangement joins TRBV5-1 to TRBJ2-5; possibly TRBD2 for D (7 bases). CDR3 length: 15 amino acids. Per the germline V gene, CDR1 is SGHRS and CDR2 is YFSETQ. The V end was cut by 1 base, the J end by 5 bases, with 15 bases between.

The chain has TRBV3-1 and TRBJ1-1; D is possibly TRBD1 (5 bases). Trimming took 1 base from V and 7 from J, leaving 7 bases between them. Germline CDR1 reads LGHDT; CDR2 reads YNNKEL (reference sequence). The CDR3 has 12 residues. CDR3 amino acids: CASSQAGGEAFF. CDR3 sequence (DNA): TGTGCCAGCAGCCAAGCCGGGGGTGAAGCTTTCTTT.

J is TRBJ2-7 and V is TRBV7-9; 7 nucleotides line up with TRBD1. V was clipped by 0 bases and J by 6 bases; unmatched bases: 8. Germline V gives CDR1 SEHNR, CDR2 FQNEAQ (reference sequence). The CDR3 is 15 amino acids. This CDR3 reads CASSLAGTVASEQYF. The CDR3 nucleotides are TGTGCCAGCAGCTTAGCGGGGACAGTCGCCAGCGAGCAGTACTTC.

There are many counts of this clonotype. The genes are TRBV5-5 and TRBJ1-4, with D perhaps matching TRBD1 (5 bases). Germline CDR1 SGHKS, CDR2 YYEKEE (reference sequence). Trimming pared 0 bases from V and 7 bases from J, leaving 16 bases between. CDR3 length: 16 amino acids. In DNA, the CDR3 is TGTGCCAGCAGCTTGGGGTCCAGGGAAGTTGTTGAAAAACTGTTTTTT. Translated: CASSLGSREVVEKLFF.

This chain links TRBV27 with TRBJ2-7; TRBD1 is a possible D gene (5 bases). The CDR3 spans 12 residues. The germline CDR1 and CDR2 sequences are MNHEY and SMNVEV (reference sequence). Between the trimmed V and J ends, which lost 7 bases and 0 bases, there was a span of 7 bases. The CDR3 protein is CASKRGSYEQYF. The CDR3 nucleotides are TGTGCCAGCAAAAGGGGCTCCTACGAGCAGTACTTC.

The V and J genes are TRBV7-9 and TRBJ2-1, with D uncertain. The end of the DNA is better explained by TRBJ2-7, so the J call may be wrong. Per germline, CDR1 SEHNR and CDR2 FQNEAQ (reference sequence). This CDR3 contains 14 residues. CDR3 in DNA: TGTGCCAGCAGCTTAGAATGGGCTAGCTACGAGCAGTACTTC. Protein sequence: CASSLEWASYEQYF.

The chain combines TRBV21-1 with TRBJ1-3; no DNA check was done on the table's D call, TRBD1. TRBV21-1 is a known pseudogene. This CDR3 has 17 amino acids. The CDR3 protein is CATPFSSLSNSGNTIYF. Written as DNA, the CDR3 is TGTGCCACCCCCTTCAGCTCATTATCCAACTCTGGAAACACCATATATTTT.